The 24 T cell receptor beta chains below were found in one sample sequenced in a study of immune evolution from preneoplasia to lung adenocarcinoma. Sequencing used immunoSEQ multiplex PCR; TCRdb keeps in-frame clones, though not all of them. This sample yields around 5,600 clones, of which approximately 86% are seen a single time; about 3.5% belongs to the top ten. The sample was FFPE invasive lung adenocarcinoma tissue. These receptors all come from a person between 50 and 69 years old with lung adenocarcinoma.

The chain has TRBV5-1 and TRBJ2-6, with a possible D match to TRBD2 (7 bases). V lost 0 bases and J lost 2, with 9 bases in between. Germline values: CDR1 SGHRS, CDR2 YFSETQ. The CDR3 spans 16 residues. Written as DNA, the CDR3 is TGCGCCAGCAGCTTGGCGGGGGGCGCTGGGGCCAACGTCCTGACTTTC. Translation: CASSLAGGAGANVLTF.

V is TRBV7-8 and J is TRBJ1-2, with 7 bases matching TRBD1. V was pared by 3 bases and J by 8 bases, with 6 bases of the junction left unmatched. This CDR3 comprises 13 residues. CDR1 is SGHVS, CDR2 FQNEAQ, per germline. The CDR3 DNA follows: TGTGCCAGCAGCTTCGACAGGGAGCGCGGCTACACCTTC. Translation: CASSFDRERGYTF.

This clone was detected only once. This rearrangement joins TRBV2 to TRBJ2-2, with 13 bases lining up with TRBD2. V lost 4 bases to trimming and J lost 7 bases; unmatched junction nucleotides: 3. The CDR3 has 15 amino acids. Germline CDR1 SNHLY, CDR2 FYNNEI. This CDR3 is CASSGTSGGGGELFF. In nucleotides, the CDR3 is TGTGCCAGCAGTGGGACTAGCGGGGGCGGCGGGGAGCTGTTTTTT. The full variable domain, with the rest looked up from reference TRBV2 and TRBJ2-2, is EPEVTQTPSHQVTQMGQEVILRCVPISNHLYFYWYRQILGQKVEFLVSFYNNEISEKSEIFDDQFSVERPDGSNFTLKIRSTKLEDSAMYFCASSGTSGGGGELFFGEGSRLTVL.

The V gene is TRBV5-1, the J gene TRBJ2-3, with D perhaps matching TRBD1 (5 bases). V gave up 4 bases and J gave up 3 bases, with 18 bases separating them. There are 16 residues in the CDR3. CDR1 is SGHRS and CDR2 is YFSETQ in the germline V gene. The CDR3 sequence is CASSPVLQGLTDTQYF. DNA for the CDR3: TGCGCCAGCAGCCCCGTTCTTCAGGGTTTAACAGATACGCAGTATTTT.

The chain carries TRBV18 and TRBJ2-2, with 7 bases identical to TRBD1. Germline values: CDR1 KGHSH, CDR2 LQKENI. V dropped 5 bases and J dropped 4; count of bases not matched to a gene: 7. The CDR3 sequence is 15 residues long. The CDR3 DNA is TGTGCCAGCTCATCCGACAGGGTTGGCACCGGGGAGCTGTTTTTT. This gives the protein CASSSDRVGTGELFF.

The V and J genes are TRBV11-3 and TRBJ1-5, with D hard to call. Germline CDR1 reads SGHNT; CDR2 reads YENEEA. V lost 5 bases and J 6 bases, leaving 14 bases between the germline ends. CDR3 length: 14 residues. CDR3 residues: CASSGDFGGQPQHF. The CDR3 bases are TGTGCCAGCAGCGGAGACTTCGGCGGTCAGCCCCAGCATTTT.

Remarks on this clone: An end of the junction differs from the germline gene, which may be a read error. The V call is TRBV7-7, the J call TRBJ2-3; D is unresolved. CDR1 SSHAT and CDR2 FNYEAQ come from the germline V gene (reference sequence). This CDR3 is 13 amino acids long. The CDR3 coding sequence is TGTGCTAGCAGCTTAGCCAGAACAGATACGCAGTATTTT. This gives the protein CASSLARTDTQYF.

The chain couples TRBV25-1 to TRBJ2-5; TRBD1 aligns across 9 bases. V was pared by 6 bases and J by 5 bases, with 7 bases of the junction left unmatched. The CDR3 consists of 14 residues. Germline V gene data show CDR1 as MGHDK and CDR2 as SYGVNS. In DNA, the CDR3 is TGTGCCAGCAGCCACAGGGGGCGCGGCGAGACCCAGTACTTC. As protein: CASSHRGRGETQYF.

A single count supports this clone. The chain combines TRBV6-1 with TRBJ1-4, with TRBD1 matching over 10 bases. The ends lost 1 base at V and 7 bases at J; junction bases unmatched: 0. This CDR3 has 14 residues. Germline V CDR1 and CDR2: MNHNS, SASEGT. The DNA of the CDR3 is TGTGCCAGCAGTGAAGGACAGGGGGCTGAAAAACTGTTTTTT. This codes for CASSEGQGAEKLFF.

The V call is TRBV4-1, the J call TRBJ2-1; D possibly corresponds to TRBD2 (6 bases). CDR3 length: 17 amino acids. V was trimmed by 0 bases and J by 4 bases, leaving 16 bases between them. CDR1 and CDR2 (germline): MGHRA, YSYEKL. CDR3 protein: CASSQDTVAAPYNEQFF. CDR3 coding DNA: TGCGCCAGCAGCCAAGACACAGTAGCGGCTCCATACAATGAGCAGTTCTTC.

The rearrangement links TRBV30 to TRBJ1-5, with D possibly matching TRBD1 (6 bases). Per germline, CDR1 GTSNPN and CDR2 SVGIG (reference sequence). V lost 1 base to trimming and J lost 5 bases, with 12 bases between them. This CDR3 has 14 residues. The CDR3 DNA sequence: TGTGCCTGGAGTGCCCAGGGGTGGGATCAGCCCCAGCATTTT. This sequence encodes CAWSAQGWDQPQHF.

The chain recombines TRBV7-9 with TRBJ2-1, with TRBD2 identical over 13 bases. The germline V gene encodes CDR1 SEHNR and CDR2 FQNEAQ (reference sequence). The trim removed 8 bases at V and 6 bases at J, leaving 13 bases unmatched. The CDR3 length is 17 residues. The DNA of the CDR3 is TGTGCCAGCCCCCGTCCCGGGACTAGCGGGAACACCAATGAGCAGTTCTTC. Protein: CASPRPGTSGNTNEQFF.

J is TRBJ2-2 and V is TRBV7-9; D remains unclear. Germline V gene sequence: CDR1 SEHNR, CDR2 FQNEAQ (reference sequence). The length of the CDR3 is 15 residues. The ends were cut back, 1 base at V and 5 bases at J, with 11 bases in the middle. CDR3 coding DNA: TGTGCCAGCAGCTTAGGTGTCACCTCGACCGGGGAGCTGTTTTTT. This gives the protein CASSLGVTSTGELFF.

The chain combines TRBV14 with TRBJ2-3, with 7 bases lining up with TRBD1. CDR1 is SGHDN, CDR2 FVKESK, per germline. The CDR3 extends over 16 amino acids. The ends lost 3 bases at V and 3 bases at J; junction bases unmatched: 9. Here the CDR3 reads CASSHYRGRGTDTQYF. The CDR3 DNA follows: TGTGCCAGCAGCCATTACAGGGGAAGAGGAACAGATACGCAGTATTTT.

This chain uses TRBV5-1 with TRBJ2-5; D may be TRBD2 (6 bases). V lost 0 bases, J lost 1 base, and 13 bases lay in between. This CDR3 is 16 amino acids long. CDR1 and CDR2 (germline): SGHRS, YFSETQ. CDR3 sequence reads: CASSLVLGTSQETQYF. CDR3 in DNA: TGCGCCAGCAGCTTGGTTCTGGGGACTTCCCAAGAGACCCAGTACTTC.

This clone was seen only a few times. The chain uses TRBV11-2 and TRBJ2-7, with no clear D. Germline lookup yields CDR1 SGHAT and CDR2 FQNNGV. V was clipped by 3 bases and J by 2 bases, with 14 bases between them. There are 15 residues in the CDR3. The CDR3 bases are TGTGCCAGCAGCTTCCATGGTAGCTCGACCTACGAGCAGTACTTC. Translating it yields CASSFHGSSTYEQYF.

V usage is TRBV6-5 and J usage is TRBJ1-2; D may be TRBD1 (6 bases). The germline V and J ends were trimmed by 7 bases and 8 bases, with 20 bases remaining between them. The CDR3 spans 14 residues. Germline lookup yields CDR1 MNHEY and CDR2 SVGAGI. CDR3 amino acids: CASIKSGTTVGYTF. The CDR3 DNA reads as TGTGCCAGCATTAAATCCGGGACAACGGTGGGCTACACCTTC.

The CDR3 region is CASSPVREGEQYF. CDR3 DNA: TGTGCCAGCTCACCCGTCCGGGAGGGCGAGCAGTACTTC. The rearrangement joins TRBV18 to TRBJ2-7; 8 nucleotides match TRBD2. The length of the CDR3 is 13 residues. The V gene end was trimmed by 3 bases and the J gene end by 6 bases; junction bases not matched to a gene: 4. Germline CDR1 is KGHSH and CDR2 is LQKENI.

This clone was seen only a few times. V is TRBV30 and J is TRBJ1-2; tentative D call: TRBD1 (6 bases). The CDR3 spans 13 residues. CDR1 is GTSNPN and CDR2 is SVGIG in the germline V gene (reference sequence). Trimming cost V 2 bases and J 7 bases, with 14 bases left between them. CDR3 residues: CAWSRQESGGYTF. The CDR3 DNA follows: TGTGCCTGGAGTCGACAGGAGTCGGGTGGCTACACCTTC.

The CDR3 loop is CASSLNRNTEAFF. In DNA, the CDR3 is TGCGCCAGCAGCCTAAACAGGAACACTGAAGCTTTCTTT. The chain couples TRBV5-1 to TRBJ1-1; D remains unclear. The CDR3 sequence is 13 residues long. Trimming left V 4 bases short and J 1 base short, with 8 bases between. Germline lookup yields CDR1 SGHRS and CDR2 YFSETQ.

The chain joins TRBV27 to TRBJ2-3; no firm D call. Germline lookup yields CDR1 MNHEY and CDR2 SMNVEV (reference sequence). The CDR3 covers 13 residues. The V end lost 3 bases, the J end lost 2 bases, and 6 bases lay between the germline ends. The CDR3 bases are TGTGCCAGCAGTTTGAGGCACACAGATACGCAGTATTTT. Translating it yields CASSLRHTDTQYF.

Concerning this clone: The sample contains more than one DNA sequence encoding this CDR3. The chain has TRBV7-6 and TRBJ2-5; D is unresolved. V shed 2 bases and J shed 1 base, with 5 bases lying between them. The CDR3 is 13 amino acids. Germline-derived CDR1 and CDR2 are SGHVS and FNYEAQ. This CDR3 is CASSLPPQETQYF. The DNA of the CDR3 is TGTGCCAGCAGCTTACCCCCCCAAGAGACCCAGTACTTC. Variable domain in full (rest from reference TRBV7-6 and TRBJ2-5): GAGVSQSPRYKVTKRGQDVALRCDPISGHVSLYWYRQALGQGPEFLTYFNYEAQQDKSGLPNDRFSAERPEGSISTLTIQRTEQRDSAMYRCASSLPPQETQYFGPGTRLLVL.

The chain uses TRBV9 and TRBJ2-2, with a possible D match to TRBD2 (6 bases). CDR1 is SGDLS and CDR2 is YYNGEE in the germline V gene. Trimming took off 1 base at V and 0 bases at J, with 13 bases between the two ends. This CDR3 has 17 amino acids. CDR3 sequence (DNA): TGTGCCAGCAGCGTAACTAGCCAATACGCGAACACCGGGGAGCTGTTTTTT. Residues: CASSVTSQYANTGELFF. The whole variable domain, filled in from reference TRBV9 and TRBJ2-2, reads DSGVTQTPKHLITATGQRVTLRCSPRSGDLSVYWYQQSLDQGLQFLIQYYNGEERAKGNILERFSAQQFPDLHSELNLSSLELGDSALYFCASSVTSQYANTGELFFGEGSRLTVL.

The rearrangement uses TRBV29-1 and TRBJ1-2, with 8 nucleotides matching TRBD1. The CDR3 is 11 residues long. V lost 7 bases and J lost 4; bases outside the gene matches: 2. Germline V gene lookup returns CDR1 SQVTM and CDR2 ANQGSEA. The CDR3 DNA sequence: TGCAGCGGAGGGACAGGCTATGGCTACACCTTC. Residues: CSGGTGYGYTF.